This entry concerns a single T cell receptor (beta chain). Its cognate antigen is unknown. Both 60 Vbeta primers and 13 Jbeta primers went into the PCR. Clones were sequenced by immunoSEQ multiplex PCR, and TCRdb holds only the in-frame ones, with some missing. The sample carries roughly 68,000 clones, about 66% recorded once. These data come from a study of cytomegalovirus exposure and HLA in healthy donors. Overall study findings and caveats: It is likely that the observed cluster of highly shared sequence variants was a sequencing artifact. Excluded were some V segments that proved indistinguishable, including TRBV6-2 and TRBV6-3. Immune exposure information comprised only CMV serostatus. Reportedly, cytomegalovirus status was diagnosed with high sensitivity and specificity.

The V end was cut by 3 bases, the J end by 0 bases, with 9 bases between. CDR3 size: 15 residues. Germline CDR1 reads KGHSH; CDR2 reads LQKENI. The sequencing sample was made of PBMCs. V and J are TRBV18 and TRBJ1-5; D not certain. This receptor was identified in a man between 35 and 55 years old in good health and CMV-seropositive. In nucleotides, the CDR3 is TGTGCCAGCTCACCCATGAGGGTTAGCAATCAGCCCCAGCATTTT. Amino acids: CASSPMRVSNQPQHF.